Listed below are T cell receptor beta chains from one sample, sequenced in a study of blood T cell repertoires in COVID-19. The data were produced by immunoSEQ multiplex PCR, yet TCRdb's version contains in-frame clones alone and is incomplete. The sample has about 200,000 clones; around four fifths are singletons. The sample was peripheral blood. All receptors derive from a man between 60 and 75 years old with COVID-19, enrolled during active disease. Each CDR3 is given with its conserved first and last residue. A D gene is named only where the DNA matches it firmly. Only some rows state a clone size, as once, few, many or a class for expanded clones.

V gene	J gene	clone size	D gene	CDR3 DNA	CDR3 protein
TRBV24-1	TRBJ1-2	once	TRBD1	TGTGCCACCTCCGGGACAGGGGTTAACTATGGCTACACCTTC	CATSGTGVNYGYTF
TRBV7-9	TRBJ1-5	.	.	TGTGCCAGCAGCTTAGCGGGGGGGGTGATTCAGCCCCAGCATTTT	CASSLAGGVIQPQHF
TRBV19	TRBJ2-2	.	.	TGTGCCAGTAGTATAGCTTGGACAGTTAACACCGGGGAGCTGTTTTTT	CASSIAWTVNTGELFF
TRBV7-9	TRBJ1-6	.	.	TGTGCCAGCAGCTTAGCGTCGCCGGAGGAATCACCCCTCCACTTT	CASSLASPEESPLHF
TRBV29-1	TRBJ2-2	once	.	TGCAGCGTTGCTATCAGGGGACCGAACACCGGGGAGCTGTTTTTT	CSVAIRGPNTGELFF
TRBV3-1/TRBV3-2	TRBJ1-2	.	TRBD1	TGTGCCAGCAGCCACTCGGGGACAGGGGGTGGCTACACCTTC	CASSHSGTGGGYTF
TRBV10-2	TRBJ2-7	.	.	TGCGCCAGCAGTTTTGGACAGTCCTACGAGCAGTACTTC	CASSFGQSYEQYF
TRBV27	TRBJ2-1	.	.	TGTGCCAGCAGTTTAGAGGGTATACTGTCCTACAATGAGCAGTTCTTC	CASSLEGILSYNEQFF
TRBV7-2	TRBJ1-5	.	.	TGTGCCAGCAGCTTCACATCCCAAATCGGCAATCAGCCCCAGCATTTT	CASSFTSQIGNQPQHF
TRBV5-1	TRBJ2-3	.	TRBD1	TGCGCCAGCAGCTCCCCCGACAGGGACGTTACAGATACGCAGTATTTT	CASSSPDRDVTDTQYF
TRBV24-1	TRBJ1-1	.	.	TGTGCCACCAGTGTCCCGACGGGGGGGACTGAAGCTTTCTTT	CATSVPTGGTEAFF
TRBV3-1/TRBV3-2	TRBJ2-3	.	TRBD2	TGTGCCAGCAGCCCCGAGAGCGGGAACACAGATACGCAGTATTTT	CASSPESGNTDTQYF
TRBV29-1	TRBJ2-6	once	TRBD1	TGCAGCGTTCGGACAGGGGGATCTGGGGCCAACGTCCTGACTTTC	CSVRTGGSGANVLTF
TRBV14	TRBJ1-2	.	.	TGTGCCAGCAGCCAAGTGGTTAGGGGTGGCTACACCTTC	CASSQVVRGGYTF
TRBV6-5	TRBJ1-2	few	.	TGTGCCAGCAGCCCCAGATATGGCTACACCTTC	CASSPRYGYTF
TRBV2	TRBJ2-7	.	.	TGTGCCAGCAGGCAGGCCACCGTACCCTACGAGCAGTACTTC	CASRQATVPYEQYF
TRBV10-2	TRBJ1-2	once	.	TGCGCCAGCAGTGAGTCAGGGGTAGCCTATGGCTACACCTTC	CASSESGVAYGYTF
TRBV30	TRBJ1-2	.	.	TGTGCCTGGAGTACTCCAGGGCGGGGTAACTATGGCTACACCTTC	CAWSTPGRGNYGYTF
TRBV28	TRBJ1-1	.	.	TGTGCCAGCAGTTTCGGGGATTCGCGTACTGAAGCTTTCTTT	CASSFGDSRTEAFF
TRBV28	TRBJ2-2	few	.	TGTGCCAGCAGTTTATTCGGAGGCACGAACACCGGGGAGCTGTTTTTT	CASSLFGGTNTGELFF
TRBV6-2/TRBV6-3	TRBJ1-5	once	TRBD1	TGTGCCAGCAGTGCCGGGACAGGTGGACAGCCCCAGCATTTT	CASSAGTGGQPQHF
TRBV7-9	TRBJ2-1	.	.	TGTGCCAGCAGCTTAGGTGCAGGGGTGGGGAATGAGCAGTTCTTC	CASSLGAGVGNEQFF
TRBV3-1/TRBV3-2	TRBJ2-2	.	.	TGTGCCAGCAGCCAAGCTGGGGGGACCGGGGAGCTGTTTTTT	CASSQAGGTGELFF
TRBV7-2	TRBJ1-2	.	.	TGTGCCAGCAGCTTTGGCGGGGGACGGACATATGGCTACACCTTC	CASSFGGGRTYGYTF
TRBV6-5	TRBJ1-2	.	.	TGTGCCAGCAGGGACAGAGTCTCTAACTATGGCTACACCTTC	CASRDRVSNYGYTF
TRBV6-5	TRBJ2-5	.	.	TGTGCCAGCAGTAGTCTAGGCGAGACCCAGTACTTC	CASSSLGETQYF
TRBV7-8	TRBJ1-4	.	.	TGTGCCAGCAGCTTAGTCCAATCAACTAATGAAAAACTGTTTTTT	CASSLVQSTNEKLFF
TRBV7-2	TRBJ1-2	.	.	TGTGCCAGCAGCCCCCAATCGACAGGCACTAAAGGCTACACCTTC	CASSPQSTGTKGYTF
TRBV10-3	TRBJ1-6	.	TRBD1	TGTGCCATCAGGGCGGACAGGGGAGTGAATTCACCCCTCCACTTT	CAIRADRGVNSPLHF
TRBV5-4	TRBJ2-5	.	TRBD1	TGTGCCAGCAGCTCGACAGGGGGACAAGAGACCCAGTACTTC	CASSSTGGQETQYF
TRBV2	TRBJ1-3	.	TRBD1	TGTGCCAGCAGTGAGGGACAGATCTCTGGAAACACCATATATTTT	CASSEGQISGNTIYF
TRBV6-5	TRBJ2-7	once	.	TGTGCCAGCGGGGCGAGAGGGACAAGAGCCTACGAGCAGTACTTC	CASGARGTRAYEQYF
TRBV9	TRBJ1-3	.	.	TGTGCCAGCAGCGGGGCGGAGGGCAGAAGGGGAAACACCATATATTTT	CASSGAEGRRGNTIYF
TRBV28	TRBJ1-1	.	.	TGTGCCAGCAGCTGGAGGAACACTGAAGCTTTCTTT	CASSWRNTEAFF
TRBV2	TRBJ2-2	.	TRBD2	TGTGCCAGCAGTCCTAGCGGGTGGAACACCGGGGAGCTGTTTTTT	CASSPSGWNTGELFF
TRBV21-1	TRBJ1-5	.	.	TGTGCCAGCATTCCGGGGGGGGGTCAGCCCCAGCATTTT	CASIPGGGQPQHF
TRBV6-1	TRBJ2-5	.	.	TGTGCCAGCAGTGAAGCCCCTCTCCAAGAGACCCAGTACTTC	CASSEAPLQETQYF
TRBV11-3	TRBJ2-1	.	TRBD1	TGTGCCAGCAGCTTGGGCCGGGACAGGATTTACAATGAGCAGTTCTTC	CASSLGRDRIYNEQFF
TRBV28	TRBJ2-7	.	.	TGTGCCAGCAGTTTATGGGACGGGAGCTCCTACGAGCAGTACTTC	CASSLWDGSSYEQYF
TRBV27	TRBJ2-7	.	TRBD2	TGTGCCAGCAGGGTGCGGGAGGGCCCCTACGAGCAGTACTTC	CASRVREGPYEQYF
TRBV2	TRBJ1-4	.	.	TGTGCCAGCAGTGAAGCGGCAGGGGATAACCGGGAAAAACTGTTTTTT	CASSEAAGDNREKLFF
TRBV7-8	TRBJ1-5	.	.	TGTGCCAGCAGCCCAGGGGCCAGAGGAAGGGATCAGCCCCAGCATTTT	CASSPGARGRDQPQHF
TRBV25-1	TRBJ1-6	.	TRBD1	TGTGCCAGCAGAACAGGGGAGGTAAATTCACCCCTCCACTTT	CASRTGEVNSPLHF
TRBV9	TRBJ1-4	once	.	TGTGCCAGCAGCGTAGGCCAGGGCTATAATGAAAAACTGTTTTTT	CASSVGQGYNEKLFF
TRBV7-8	TRBJ2-3	.	TRBD2	TGTGCCAGCAGCTTAGCTTCGGGGGGGTCATCAGATACGCAGTATTTT	CASSLASGGSSDTQYF
TRBV7-8	TRBJ1-5	.	.	TGTGCCAGCAGCCTCCCTCCGGGACTTAACAATCAGCCCCAGCATTTT	CASSLPPGLNNQPQHF
TRBV29-1	TRBJ1-5	.	.	TGCAGAGTCAGGGTAGTGAGCAATCAGCCCCAGCATTTT	CRVRVVSNQPQHF
TRBV6-6	TRBJ2-7	.	TRBD1	TGTGCCAGCAGTTACTATGGGGGACAGACCTACGAGCAGTACTTC	CASSYYGGQTYEQYF
TRBV6-5	TRBJ2-7	.	TRBD1	TGTGCCAGCAGGGGATCCGGGACAGGGGGCCACGAGCAGTACTTC	CASRGSGTGGHEQYF
TRBV29-1	TRBJ2-1	.	.	TGCAGCGTTGAAGATGAGGACTACAAGCACTACAATGAGCAGTTCTTC	CSVEDEDYKHYNEQFF
TRBV5-8	TRBJ1-2	.	.	TGTGCCAGCAGCTTGGGTTTAGGGGCTAACTATGGCTACACCTTC	CASSLGLGANYGYTF
TRBV24-1	TRBJ2-2	.	.	TGTGCCACCGGATCCGGGACTGTTACCGGGGAGCTGTTTTTT	CATGSGTVTGELFF